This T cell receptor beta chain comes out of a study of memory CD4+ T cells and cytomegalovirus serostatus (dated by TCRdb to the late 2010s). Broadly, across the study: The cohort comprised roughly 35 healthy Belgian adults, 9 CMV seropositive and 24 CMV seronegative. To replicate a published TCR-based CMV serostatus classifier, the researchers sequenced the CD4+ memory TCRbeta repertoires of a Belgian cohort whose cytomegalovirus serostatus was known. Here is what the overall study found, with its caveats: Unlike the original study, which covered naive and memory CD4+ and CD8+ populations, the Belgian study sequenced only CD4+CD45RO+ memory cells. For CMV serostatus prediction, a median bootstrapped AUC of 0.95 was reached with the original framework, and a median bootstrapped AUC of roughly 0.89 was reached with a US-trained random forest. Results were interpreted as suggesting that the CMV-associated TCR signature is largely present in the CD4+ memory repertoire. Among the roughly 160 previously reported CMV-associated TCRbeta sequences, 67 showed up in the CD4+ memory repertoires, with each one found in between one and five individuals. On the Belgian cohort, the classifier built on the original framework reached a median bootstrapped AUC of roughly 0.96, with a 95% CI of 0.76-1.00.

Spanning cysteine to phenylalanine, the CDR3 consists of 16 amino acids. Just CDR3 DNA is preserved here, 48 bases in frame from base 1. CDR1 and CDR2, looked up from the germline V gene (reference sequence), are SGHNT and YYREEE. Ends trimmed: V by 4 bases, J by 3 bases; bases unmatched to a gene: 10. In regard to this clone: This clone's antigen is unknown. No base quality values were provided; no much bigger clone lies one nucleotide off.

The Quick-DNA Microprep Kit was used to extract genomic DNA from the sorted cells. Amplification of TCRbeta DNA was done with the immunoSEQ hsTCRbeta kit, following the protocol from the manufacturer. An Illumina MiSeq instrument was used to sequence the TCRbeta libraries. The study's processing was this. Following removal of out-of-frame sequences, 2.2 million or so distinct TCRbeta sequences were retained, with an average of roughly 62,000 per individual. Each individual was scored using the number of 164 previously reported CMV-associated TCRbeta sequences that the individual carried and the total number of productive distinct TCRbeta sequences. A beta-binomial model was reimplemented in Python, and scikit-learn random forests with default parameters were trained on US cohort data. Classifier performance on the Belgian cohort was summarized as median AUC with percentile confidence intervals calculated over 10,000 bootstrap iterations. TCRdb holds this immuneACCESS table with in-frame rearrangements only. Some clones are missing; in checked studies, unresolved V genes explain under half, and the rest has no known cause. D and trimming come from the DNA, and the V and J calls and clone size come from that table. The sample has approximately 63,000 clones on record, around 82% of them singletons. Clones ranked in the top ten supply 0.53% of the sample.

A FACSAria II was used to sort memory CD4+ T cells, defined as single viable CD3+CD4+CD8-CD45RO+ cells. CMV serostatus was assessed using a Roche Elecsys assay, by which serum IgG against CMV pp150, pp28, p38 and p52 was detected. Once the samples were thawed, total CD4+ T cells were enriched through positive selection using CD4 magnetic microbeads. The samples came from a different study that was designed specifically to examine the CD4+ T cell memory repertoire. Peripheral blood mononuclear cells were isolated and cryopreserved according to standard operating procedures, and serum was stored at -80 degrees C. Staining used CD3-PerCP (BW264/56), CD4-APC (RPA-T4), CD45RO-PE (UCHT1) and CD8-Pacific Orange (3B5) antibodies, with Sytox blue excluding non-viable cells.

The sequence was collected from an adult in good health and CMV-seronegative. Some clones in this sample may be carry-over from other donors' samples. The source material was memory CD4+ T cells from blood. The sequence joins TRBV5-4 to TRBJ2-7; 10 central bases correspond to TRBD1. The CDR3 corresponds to CASSAMTGGIGYEQYF. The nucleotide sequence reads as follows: TGTGCCAGCAGCGCTATGACAGGGGGCATCGGCTACGAGCAGTACTTC.